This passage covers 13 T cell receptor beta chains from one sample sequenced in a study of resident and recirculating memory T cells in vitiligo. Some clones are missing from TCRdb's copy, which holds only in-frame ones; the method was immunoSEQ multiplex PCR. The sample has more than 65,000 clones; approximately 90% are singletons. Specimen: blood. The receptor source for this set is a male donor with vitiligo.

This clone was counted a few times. This CDR3 is CASSSTGTPSNEQFF. CDR3 nucleotide sequence: TGTGCCAGCAGCTCGACAGGGACCCCCAGCAATGAGCAGTTCTTC. This chain links TRBV28 with TRBJ2-1; 7 positions agree with TRBD1. With 6 bases clipped from V and 6 bases from J, the junction kept 11 bases outside the gene matches. The CDR3 length is 15 residues. The germline V gene has CDR1 MDHEN and CDR2 SYDVKM. Full variable domain (remainder filled in from reference TRBV28 and TRBJ2-1): DVKVTQSSRYLVKRTGEKVFLECVQDMDHENMFWYRQDPGLGLRLIYFSYDVKMKEKGDIPEGYSVSREKKERFSLILESASTNQTSMYLCASSSTGTPSNEQFFGPGTRLTVL.

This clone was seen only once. CDR3 loop: CASSQRMANQPQHF. The CDR3, as DNA: TGTGCCAGCTCCCAGCGAATGGCCAATCAGCCCCAGCATTTT. This chain joins TRBV18 and TRBJ1-5; no definite D call. Trimming removed 6 bases from V and 3 bases from J, with 12 bases in between. Germline CDR1 and CDR2: KGHSH and LQKENI. This CDR3 is 14 amino acids long.

The DNA for the CDR3 is TGTGCCAGCAGCCAGGGCCCCGGAGACACCATATATTTT. As protein: CASSQGPGDTIYF. V and J are TRBV11-2 and TRBJ1-3; D may be TRBD1 (5 bases). There are 13 residues in the CDR3. Trimming took off 5 bases at V and 8 bases at J, with 13 bases between the two ends. The germline V gene encodes CDR1 SGHAT and CDR2 FQNNGV. Using reference TRBV11-2 and TRBJ1-3 for the parts outside the CDR3, the full variable domain is EAGVAQSPRYKIIEKRQSVAFWCNPISGHATLYWYQQILGQGPKLLIQFQNNGVVDDSQLPKDRFSAERLKGVDSTLKIQPAKLEDSAVYLCASSQGPGDTIYFGEGSWLTVV.

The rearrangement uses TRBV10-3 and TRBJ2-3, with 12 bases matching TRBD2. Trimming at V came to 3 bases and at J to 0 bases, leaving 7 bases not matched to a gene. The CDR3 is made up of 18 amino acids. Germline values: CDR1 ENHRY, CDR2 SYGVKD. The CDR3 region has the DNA TGTGCCATCAGTGAAAGGCTAGCGGGGGGGCTTAGCACAGATACGCAGTATTTT. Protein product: CAISERLAGGLSTDTQYF.

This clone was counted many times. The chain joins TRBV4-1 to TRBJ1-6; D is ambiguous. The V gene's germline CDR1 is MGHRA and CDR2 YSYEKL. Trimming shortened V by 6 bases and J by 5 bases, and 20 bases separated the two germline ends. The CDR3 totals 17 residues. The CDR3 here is CASSPIDMGLNNSPLHF. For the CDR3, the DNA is TGCGCCAGCAGTCCGATTGATATGGGCCTTAATAATTCACCCCTCCACTTT.

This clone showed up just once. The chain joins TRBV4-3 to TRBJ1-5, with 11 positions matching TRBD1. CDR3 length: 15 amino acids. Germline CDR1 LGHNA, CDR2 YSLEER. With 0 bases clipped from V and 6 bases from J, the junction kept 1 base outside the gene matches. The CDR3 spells CASSQEGQGGQPQHF. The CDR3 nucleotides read TGCGCCAGCAGCCAAGAGGGACAGGGGGGTCAGCCCCAGCATTTT.

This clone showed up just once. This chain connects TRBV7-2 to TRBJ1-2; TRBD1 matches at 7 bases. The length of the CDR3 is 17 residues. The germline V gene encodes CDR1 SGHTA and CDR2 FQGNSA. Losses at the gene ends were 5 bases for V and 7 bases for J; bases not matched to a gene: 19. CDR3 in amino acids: CASSTIAPSQGYRGYTF. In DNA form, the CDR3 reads TGTGCCAGCAGCACAATCGCCCCCTCACAGGGGTATCGTGGCTACACCTTC.

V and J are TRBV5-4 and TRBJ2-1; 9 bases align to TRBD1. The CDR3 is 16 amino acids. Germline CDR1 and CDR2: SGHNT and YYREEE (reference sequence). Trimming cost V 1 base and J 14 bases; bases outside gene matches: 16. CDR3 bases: TGTGCCAGCAGCTTGTCCACAGGGGGCGATAGGGTCTTAAAGTTCTTC. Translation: CASSLSTGGDRVLKFF.

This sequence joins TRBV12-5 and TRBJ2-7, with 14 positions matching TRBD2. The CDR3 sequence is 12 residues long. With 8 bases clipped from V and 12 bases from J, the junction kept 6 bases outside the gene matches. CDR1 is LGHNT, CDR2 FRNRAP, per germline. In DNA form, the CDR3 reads TGTGCTAGTAGACTAGCGGGGGGGTCGGCGTACTTC. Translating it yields CASRLAGGSAYF.

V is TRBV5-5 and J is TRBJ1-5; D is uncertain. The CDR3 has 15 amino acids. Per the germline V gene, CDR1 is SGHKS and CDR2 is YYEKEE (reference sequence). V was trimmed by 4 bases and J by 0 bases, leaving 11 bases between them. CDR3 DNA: TGTGCCAGCAGCCCCGGGGTTTATAGCAATCAGCCCCAGCATTTT. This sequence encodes CASSPGVYSNQPQHF.

CDR3 sequence reads: CASSLALRDGGYTF. CDR3 DNA: TGTGCCAGCAGCTTAGCGTTGCGGGATGGAGGCTACACCTTC. The chain joins TRBV7-2 to TRBJ1-2; D not certain. The CDR3 is 14 residues long. Germline V lookup: CDR1 SGHTA, CDR2 FQGNSA. Trimming pared 0 bases from V and 8 bases from J, leaving 13 bases between.

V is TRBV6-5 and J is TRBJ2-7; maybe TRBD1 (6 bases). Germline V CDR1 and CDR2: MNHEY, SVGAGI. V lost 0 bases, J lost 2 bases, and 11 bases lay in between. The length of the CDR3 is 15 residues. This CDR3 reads CASSYSDRNAYEQYF. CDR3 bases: TGTGCCAGCAGTTACTCGGACAGAAATGCCTACGAGCAGTACTTC.

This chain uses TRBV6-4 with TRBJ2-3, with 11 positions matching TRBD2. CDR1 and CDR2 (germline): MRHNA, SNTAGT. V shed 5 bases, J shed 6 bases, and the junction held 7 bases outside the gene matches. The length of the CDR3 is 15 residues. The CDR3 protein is CASSFSGGAGDTQYF. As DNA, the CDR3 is TGTGCCAGCAGTTTTAGCGGGGGGGCCGGCGATACGCAGTATTTT.